Listed below are T cell receptor beta chains from one sample, sequenced in a study of vaccination and CD4 T cells after COVID-19. TCRdb processed the PCR reads anew with MiXCR; each CDR3 protein has one entry. The sample holds 4,800 or so distinct CDR3 sequences, less than 45% seen once. No antigen has been assigned to these receptors. The material sequenced was CD4+ T cells from blood, cultured in vitro. These receptors were taken from a human donor who had recovered from COVID-19. CDR3s leave out the opening cysteine and the closing phenylalanine or tryptophan. Size tells how often a clone was seen (once, few, many) or the class of an expanded clone, and some rows leave it out.

v_call	clone_size	j_call	cdr3_aa
TRBV6-1	few	TRBJ1-2	ASSHAANYGYT
TRBV15	few	TRBJ1-2	ATSSGFNYGYT
TRBV20-1	few	TRBJ1-6	SASPVGAGNSPLH
TRBV20-1	few	TRBJ2-5	SAQLAGQQETQY
TRBV10-3	-	TRBJ1-1	AISSDREWAEAF
TRBV30	-	TRBJ1-2	AWREGRGYT
TRBV20-1	-	TRBJ1-2	SARDWEYGYT
TRBV20-1	few	TRBJ2-5	SATGETQY
TRBV10-3	-	TRBJ2-7	AISETGRAYEQY
TRBV6-2/TRBV6-3	few	TRBJ1-5	ASRPQGIGNQPQH
TRBV7-9	-	TRBJ1-1	ASSLVSKNTEAF
TRBV7-9	once	TRBJ2-2	ASSLRAGLAGAGELF
TRBV7-9	-	TRBJ1-1	ASSFRAGAEAF
TRBV20-1	-	TRBJ2-3	SAPRGGTQY
TRBV5-1	-	TRBJ2-5	ASSLFAGETQY
TRBV6-1	-	TRBJ1-4	ASSLWTGTNEKLF
TRBV7-2	-	TRBJ1-2	ASSWVTGGSNYGYT
TRBV5-5	few	TRBJ2-5	ASSLGDRRMETQY
TRBV6-1	few	TRBJ1-5	ASSRQDNQPQH
TRBV6-5	few	TRBJ1-6	ASSYSINSPLH
TRBV7-9	-	TRBJ1-1	ASSLRGADTEAF
TRBV7-6	few	TRBJ1-2	ASSLDGRGRLVSYGYT
TRBV7-8	once	TRBJ1-3	ASSKKDRAFGNTIY
TRBV30	-	TRBJ1-3	AWSVTSGNTIY
TRBV20-1	-	TRBJ2-7	SASQEGRNSYEQY
TRBV20-1	few	TRBJ1-2	SASISGGGGNYGYT
TRBV5-1	-	TRBJ2-2	ASSAGLTGELF
TRBV2	-	TRBJ1-1	ASSGGTGLTAF
TRBV6-4	-	TRBJ2-7	ASSKSRGYEQY
TRBV7-9	few	TRBJ1-5	ASSLGRGRNQPQH
TRBV12-3/TRBV12-4	-	TRBJ2-3	ASSLWGGPQDTQY
TRBV6-1	few	TRBJ1-2	ASTSPQELYGYT
TRBV7-7	few	TRBJ2-7	ASSSDVSYEQY
TRBV7-2	few	TRBJ2-1	ASSRLTNNEQF
TRBV12-3/TRBV12-4	few	TRBJ1-1	ASSLQGVFTEAF
TRBV30	-	TRBJ1-2	AWSNPRAGYT
TRBV20-1	-	TRBJ1-1	SARDPKRGANTEAF
TRBV5-1	-	TRBJ1-5	ASSLDRSDNQPQH
TRBV20-1	-	TRBJ2-1	SAPGPSLSYNEQF
TRBV5-4	medium-sized	TRBJ2-2	ASTSGGPSGELF
TRBV2	-	TRBJ1-6	ASRDTGGLQPLH